The 10 T cell receptor beta chains reported below all come from one sample, sequenced in a study of T cells in Graves' hyperthyroidism and ophthalmopathy. Amplification of TCR beta CDR3 regions was performed using RNA transcripts as template. TCR CDR3 regions were first amplified by RT-PCR with HTBI primers. From the multiplex PCR reads, TCRdb called clonotypes with MiXCR, one entry per CDR3 protein. Seen here are about 200,000 distinct CDR3 sequences, 15% to 20% observed once, and the top ten hold 50%. The sample was blood. These receptors all come from a man aged 45-65 years with Graves' hyperthyroidism.

This clonotype has ten or more counts. This chain links TRBV3-1 with TRBJ1-2; D gene unclear. Germline-derived CDR1 and CDR2 are LGHDT and YNNKEL (reference sequence). Between the trimmed V and J ends, which lost 0 bases and 8 bases, there was a span of 16 bases. CDR3 length equals 15 residues. CDR3 sequence reads: CASSQDGQSPGGYTF. CDR3 coding DNA: TGTGCCAGCAGCCAAGATGGGCAGAGTCCGGGAGGCTACACCTTC.

Ten or more counts support this clonotype. This chain joins TRBV7-2 and TRBJ2-1; TRBD2 matches at 12 bases. CDR1 is SGHTA, CDR2 FQGNSA, per germline. V trimming: 3 bases; J trimming: 10 bases; junction bases outside the gene matches: 1. CDR3 length: 13 residues. CDR3 protein: CASSFGLAGEQFF. The CDR3 nucleotides are TGTGCCAGCAGCTTCGGACTAGCGGGAGAGCAGTTCTTC.

This clonotype appeared a few times. The chain joins TRBV10-3 to TRBJ1-5, with a weak D call TRBD1 (5 bases). Trimming cost V 4 bases and J 5 bases, with 12 bases left between them. In germline, CDR1 is ENHRY, CDR2 SYGVKD. This CDR3 is 14 amino acids long. The CDR3 coding sequence is TGTGCCATCAGTGCCCAGGGTGGAGATCAGCCCCAGCATTTT. It is translated as CAISAQGGDQPQHF.

This clonotype came up many times. The chain is built from TRBV18 and TRBJ1-5; D is unresolved. Germline V gene data show CDR1 as KGHSH and CDR2 as LQKENI. CDR3 size: 13 residues. Deletions cut 3 bases from V and 2 bases from J, with 5 bases between. DNA for the CDR3: TGTGCCAGCTCACCCCAGGGCAATCAGCCCCAGCATTTT. It encodes CASSPQGNQPQHF.

J is TRBJ2-1 and V is TRBV11-2; D not resolved. Germline lookup yields CDR1 SGHAT and CDR2 FQNNGV. The ends were cut back, 9 bases at V and 7 bases at J, with 10 bases in the middle. The CDR3 totals 11 residues. CDR3: CASEQGNEQFF. In DNA, the CDR3 is TGTGCCAGTGAGCAAGGGAATGAGCAGTTCTTC.

This clonotype was counted once. The J gene is TRBJ2-7, the V gene TRBV18; 9 bases map to TRBD1. CDR3 length: 15 amino acids. J lost 5 bases, V lost 4 bases, and 9 bases had no gene match. In germline, CDR1 is KGHSH, CDR2 LQKENI. The DNA for the CDR3 is TGTGCCAGCTCACGAACAGGACAGGGGTCTAACGAGCAGTACTTC. Translation gives CASSRTGQGSNEQYF.

This clonotype was seen a handful of times. The chain joins TRBV18 to TRBJ1-5; tentative D call: TRBD1 (5 bases). This CDR3 has 15 residues. Trimming shortened V by 3 bases and J by 6 bases, and 15 bases separated the two germline ends. Germline lookup yields CDR1 KGHSH and CDR2 LQKENI. CDR3 in DNA: TGTGCCAGCTCACCCCCCGGGGGGGTAGGTCAGCCCCAGCATTTT. Translated: CASSPPGGVGQPQHF.

This clonotype has a count of ten or more. The chain recombines TRBV7-9 with TRBJ2-3; 10 bases match TRBD2. J lost 0 bases, V lost 5 bases, and 2 bases had no gene match. Germline V gene sequence: CDR1 SEHNR, CDR2 FQNEAQ (reference sequence). This CDR3 comprises 15 residues. The CDR3 here is CASSVTSGSTDTQYF. CDR3 DNA sequence: TGTGCCAGCAGCGTGACTAGCGGGAGCACAGATACGCAGTATTTT.

This clonotype was seen many times. The chain recombines TRBV7-8 with TRBJ2-3, with D unclear. The germline CDR1 and CDR2 sequences are SGHVS and FQNEAQ. The germline V and J ends were trimmed by 5 bases and 2 bases, with 8 bases remaining between them. The CDR3 is made up of 13 amino acids. The CDR3 region is CASSHTHTDTQYF. The CDR3, as DNA: TGTGCCAGCAGCCATACCCACACAGATACGCAGTATTTT.

There are a few counts of this clonotype. An end of the junction differs from the germline gene, which may be a read error. The chain employs TRBV10-3 and TRBJ2-5; a possible D gene is TRBD1 (5 bases). Germline V CDR1 and CDR2: ENHRY, SYGVKD. The CDR3 is made up of 13 amino acids. The CDR3 sequence is CASAPTDQGTQYF. DNA of the CDR3: TGTGCCAGTGCCCCGACAGACCAAGGGACCCAGTACTTC.